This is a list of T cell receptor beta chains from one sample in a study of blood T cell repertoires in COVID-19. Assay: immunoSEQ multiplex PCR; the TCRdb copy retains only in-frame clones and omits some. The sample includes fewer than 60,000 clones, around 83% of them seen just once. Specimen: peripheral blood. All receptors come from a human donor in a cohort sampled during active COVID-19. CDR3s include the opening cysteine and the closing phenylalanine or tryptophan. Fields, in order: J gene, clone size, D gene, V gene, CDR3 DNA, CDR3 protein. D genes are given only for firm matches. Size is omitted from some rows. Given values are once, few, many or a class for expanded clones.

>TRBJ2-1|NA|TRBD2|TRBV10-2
TGCGCCAGCACTAAGGGACTAGCGGCTTACAATGAGCAGTTCTTC
CASTKGLAAYNEQFF
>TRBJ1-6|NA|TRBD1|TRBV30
TGTGCCTGGAGTGTCCCGGGGACAGGGGGTTCACCCCTCCACTTT
CAWSVPGTGGSPLHF
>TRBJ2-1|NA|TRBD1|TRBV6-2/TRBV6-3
TGTGCCAGCAGCCCAAGACAGGGCTACAATGAGCAGTTCTTC
CASSPRQGYNEQFF
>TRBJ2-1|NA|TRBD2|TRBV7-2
TGTGCCAGCAGCCCATCCGGGACTAGGGGCAATGAGCAGTTCTTC
CASSPSGTRGNEQFF
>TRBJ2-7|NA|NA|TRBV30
TGTGCCTGGTCACTAGGGTGGCCTCTCGAGCAGTACTTC
CAWSLGWPLEQYF
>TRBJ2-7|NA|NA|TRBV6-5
TGTGCCAGCAGTTACTCGAAAGGGGCGCCCTCCTACGAGCAGTACTTC
CASSYSKGAPSYEQYF
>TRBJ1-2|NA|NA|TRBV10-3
TGTGCCATCAGTGACAGTCTACCAGGGTATGGCTACACCTTC
CAISDSLPGYGYTF
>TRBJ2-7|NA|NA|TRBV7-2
TGTGCCAGCAGCTTAGAGCAGGGGCCCTACGAGCAGTACTTC
CASSLEQGPYEQYF
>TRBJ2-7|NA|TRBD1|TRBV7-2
TGTGCCAGCAGCTCGCGACAGGGCTACTACGAGCAGTACTTC
CASSSRQGYYEQYF
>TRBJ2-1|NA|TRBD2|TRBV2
TGTGCCAGCAGCCTGGATACTAGCGGGAGCAATGAGCAGTTCTTC
CASSLDTSGSNEQFF
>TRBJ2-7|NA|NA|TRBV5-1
TGCGCCAGCAGAGAGGGACATAGGGACTCCTACGAGCAGTACTTC
CASREGHRDSYEQYF
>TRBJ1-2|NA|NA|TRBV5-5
TGTGCCAGCAGCTTTACGGTCCATAACTATGGCTACACCTTC
CASSFTVHNYGYTF
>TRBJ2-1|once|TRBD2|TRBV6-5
TGTGCCAGCAGTTACCGCGCGGGAGGAGACAATGAGCAGTTCTTC
CASSYRAGGDNEQFF
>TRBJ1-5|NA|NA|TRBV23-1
TGCGCCAGCAGTCAATGGAGAGAAAATAGCAATCAGCCCCAGCATTTT
CASSQWRENSNQPQHF
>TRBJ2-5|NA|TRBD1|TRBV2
TGTGCCAGCAGCTGGGACAGCGAGACCCAGTACTTC
CASSWDSETQYF
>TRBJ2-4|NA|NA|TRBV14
TGTGCCAGCAGCCAAGAGAGGGCAGGGGTTTTGTACTTC
CASSQERAGVLYF
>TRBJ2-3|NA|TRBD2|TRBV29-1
TGCAGCGTCCGTACGGGAGGGGGAGATACGCAGTATTTT
CSVRTGGGDTQYF
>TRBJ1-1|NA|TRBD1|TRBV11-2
TGTGCCAGCAGCGCTAGGGGACAGGGAAGGAACACTGAAGCTTTCTTT
CASSARGQGRNTEAFF
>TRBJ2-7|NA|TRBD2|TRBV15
TGTGCCACCAGGCCTGGACTAGCGGGCGGCTACGAGCAGTACTTC
CATRPGLAGGYEQYF
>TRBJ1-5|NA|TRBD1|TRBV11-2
TGTGCCAGCAGCGCCGGGACAGGCCTCAATCAGCCCCAGCATTTT
CASSAGTGLNQPQHF
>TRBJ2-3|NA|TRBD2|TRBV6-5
TGTGCCAGCACACTAGCGGGAGAGGGTACGCAGTATTTT
CASTLAGEGTQYF
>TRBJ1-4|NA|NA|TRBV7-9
TGTGCCAGCAGCTTGACAGCACAGAGCCTTAATGAAAAACTGTTTTTT
CASSLTAQSLNEKLFF
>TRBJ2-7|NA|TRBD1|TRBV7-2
TGTGCCAGCAGCTCAGGACAGGGTCGTTCTTACGAGCAGTACTTC
CASSSGQGRSYEQYF
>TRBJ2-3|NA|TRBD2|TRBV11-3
TGTGCCAGCAGCTTTAGCGGGGATACGCAGTATTTT
CASSFSGDTQYF
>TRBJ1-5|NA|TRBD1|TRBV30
TGTGCCTGGAAAGACAGGGAGGCTCAGCCCCAGCATTTT
CAWKDREAQPQHF
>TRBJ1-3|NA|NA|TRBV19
TGTGCCAGTAGTGGTCAGGGGTCCTCTGGAAACACCATATATTTT
CASSGQGSSGNTIYF
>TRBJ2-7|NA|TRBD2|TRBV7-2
TGTGCCAGCAGCTTACTCGGGACTAGCGGGGCCTACGAGCAGTACTTC
CASSLLGTSGAYEQYF
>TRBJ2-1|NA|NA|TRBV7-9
TGTGCCAGCAGGCGATCTAGCAGCGCCTACAATGAGCAGTTCTTC
CASRRSSSAYNEQFF
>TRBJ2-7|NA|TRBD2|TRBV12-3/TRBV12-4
TGTGCCACAGGACTAGCGGGAGTGAGGGAGCAGTACTTC
CATGLAGVREQYF
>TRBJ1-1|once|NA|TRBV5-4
TGTGCCAGCAGCTTGGAAGGGGCTGGAAACACTGAAGCTTTCTTT
CASSLEGAGNTEAFF
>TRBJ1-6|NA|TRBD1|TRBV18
TGTGCCAGCTCAGGACAGGGGATTGATTCACCCCTCCACTTT
CASSGQGIDSPLHF
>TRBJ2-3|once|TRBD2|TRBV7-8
TGTGCCAGCAGCCCGGGGGGGGTTTTGGCCAGGTTGAGCACAGATACGCAGTATTTT
CASSPGGVLARLSTDTQYF
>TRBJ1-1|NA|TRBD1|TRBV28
TGTGCCAGCAGTACCTCGGGACAGGTCGGAGCTTTCTTT
CASSTSGQVGAFF
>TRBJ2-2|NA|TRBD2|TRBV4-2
TGTGCCAGCAGCCAAGAGGTTCTAGCGGGGAGGACCGGGGAGCTGTTTTTT
CASSQEVLAGRTGELFF
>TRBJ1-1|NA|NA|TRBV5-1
TGCGCCAGCAGCTTGGCGGCAGGGGTCGCGAACACTGAAGCTTTCTTT
CASSLAAGVANTEAFF
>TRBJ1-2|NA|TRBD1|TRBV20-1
TGCAGTCAGGGACAGGGGGCGGGCTACACCTTC
CSQGQGAGYTF
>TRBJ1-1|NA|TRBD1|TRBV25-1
TGTGCCAGCAGTGACCCTTACAGGGGCACTGAAGCTTTCTTT
CASSDPYRGTEAFF
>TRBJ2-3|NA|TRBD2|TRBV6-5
TGTGCCGGGAAGTCGGGAGGGGGCACAGATACGCAGTATTTT
CAGKSGGGTDTQYF
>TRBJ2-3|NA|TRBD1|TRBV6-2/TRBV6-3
TGTGCCAGCAGTTACGGACAGGGAGATAAGGATACGCAGTATTTT
CASSYGQGDKDTQYF
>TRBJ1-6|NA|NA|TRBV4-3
TGCGCCAGCAGCCAAGCAGCGGCGGGAGGGGCCCGGGGTTCACCCCTCCACTTT
CASSQAAAGGARGSPLHF
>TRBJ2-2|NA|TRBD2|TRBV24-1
TGTGCCACCAGTGATCCACTAGCGGGAGACACCGGGGAGCTGTTTTTT
CATSDPLAGDTGELFF
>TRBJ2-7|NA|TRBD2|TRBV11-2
TGTGCCAGCAGCTTAGAGGGCGGGAGGGCCTACGAGCAGTACTTC
CASSLEGGRAYEQYF
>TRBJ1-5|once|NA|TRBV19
TGTGCCAGTAGTTCGGACAGAAACAATCAGCCCCAGCATTTT
CASSSDRNNQPQHF
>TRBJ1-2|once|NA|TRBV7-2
TGTGCCAGCAGCCCTGCGACAGGACTTCACTATGGCTACACCTTC
CASSPATGLHYGYTF
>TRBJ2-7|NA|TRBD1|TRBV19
TGTGCCAGTAGTATGGGGACAGGGGCTAGCGGCGAGCAGTACTTC
CASSMGTGASGEQYF
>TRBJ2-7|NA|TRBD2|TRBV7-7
TGTGCTAGCAGCCCCCGGTCTAGCGGGAGGAATTCCTACGAGCAGTACTTC
CASSPRSSGRNSYEQYF
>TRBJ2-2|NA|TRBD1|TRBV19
TGTGCCAGTAGTATCGGGACAGGGAACACCGGGGAGCTGTTTTTT
CASSIGTGNTGELFF
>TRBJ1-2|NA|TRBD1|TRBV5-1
TGCGCCAGCAGCTTCGGACAGGTTGAAGGTGGCTACACCTTC
CASSFGQVEGGYTF
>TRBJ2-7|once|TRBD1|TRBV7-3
TGTGCCAGCAGCTTAAGACAGGGTCCCTACGAGCAGTACTTC
CASSLRQGPYEQYF
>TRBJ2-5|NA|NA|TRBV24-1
TGTGCCACAAGGGAGGCGGGTTCCCAAGAGACCCAGTACTTC
CATREAGSQETQYF
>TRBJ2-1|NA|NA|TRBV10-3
TGTGCCATCAGTGAGTCGATAGCGCCACCCTACAATGAGCAGTTCTTC
CAISESIAPPYNEQFF
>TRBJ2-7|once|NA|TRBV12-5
TGTGCTAGTGCCGCCGGACAGAACTACGAGCAGTACTTC
CASAAGQNYEQYF
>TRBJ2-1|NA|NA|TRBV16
TGTGCCAGCAGTCTCAGGGATGACAATGAGCAGTTCTTC
CASSLRDDNEQFF
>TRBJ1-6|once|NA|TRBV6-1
TGTGCCAGCAGTGCTCACTTAGGGTCGGAGGGTTCACCCCTCCACTTT
CASSAHLGSEGSPLHF
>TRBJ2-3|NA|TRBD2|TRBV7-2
TGTGCCAGCAGCGCCTTGCCCGGGACTAGCGGGAGAAATACGCAGTATTTT
CASSALPGTSGRNTQYF
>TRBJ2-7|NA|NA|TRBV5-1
TGCGCCAGCAGCTTGGTTTCCGGAGGCTCCTACGAGCAGTACTTC
CASSLVSGGSYEQYF
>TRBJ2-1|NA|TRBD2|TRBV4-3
TGCGCCAGCAGCCAAGCGGGAGGGTCCTACAATGAGCAGTTCTTC
CASSQAGGSYNEQFF